A selection of T cell receptor beta chains follows, all from one sample in a study of blood T cell repertoires in COVID-19. The repertoire was sequenced with immunoSEQ multiplex PCR; TCRdb's copy has only in-frame clones and lacks some. The sample lists some 370,000 clones, roughly 80% occurring once. The sequenced sample consisted of PBMCs or T cells enriched from blood (not recorded which). The receptors shown here come from a woman aged 50 to 60 who had recovered from COVID-19. The CDR3 runs from the conserved cysteine through the conserved F or W. A D gene is named only where the DNA matches it firmly. Size is omitted from some rows. Given values are once, few, many or a class for expanded clones.

CDR3	DNA	length	J	size	D	V
CASRGTSGRAIDEQFF	TGTGCCAGCAGGGGGACTAGCGGGAGGGCCATCGATGAGCAGTTCTTC	16	TRBJ2-1	NA	TRBD2	TRBV7-9
CASSVVAQGAPHEQYF	TGTGCCAGCAGCGTAGTAGCACAGGGGGCGCCACACGAGCAGTACTTC	16	TRBJ2-7	NA	TRBD1	TRBV9
CASSLSSQGSVYGYTF	TGTGCCAGCAGCTTATCTTCACAGGGGTCCGTCTATGGCTACACCTTC	16	TRBJ1-2	NA	TRBD1	TRBV3-1/TRBV3-2
CASSLAGGDYGYTF	TGCGCCAGCAGCTTGGCGGGGGGCGACTATGGCTACACCTTC	14	TRBJ1-2	NA	NA	TRBV5-1
CAWSETTNYGYTF	TGTGCCTGGAGCGAGACAACAAACTATGGCTACACCTTC	13	TRBJ1-2	NA	NA	TRBV30
CASSGGGTTTNYGYTF	TGTGCCAGCAGCGGGGGCGGAACTACTACTAACTATGGCTACACCTTC	16	TRBJ1-2	NA	NA	TRBV5-4
CASSLKTGNTEAFF	TGTGCCAGCAGTTTAAAGACAGGGAACACTGAAGCTTTCTTT	14	TRBJ1-1	once	NA	TRBV6-5
CASNGRGYQPQHF	TGTGCCAGTAATGGCAGGGGCTATCAGCCCCAGCATTTT	13	TRBJ1-5	NA	NA	TRBV19
CASSPLYLTGQDGQGGTEAFF	TGTGCCAGCTCACCACTATACCTTACGGGCCAGGACGGACAGGGGGGCACTGAAGCTTTCTTT	21	TRBJ1-1	NA	TRBD1	TRBV18
CASSAEAGYGYTF	TGTGCCAGCAGTGCGGAGGCGGGCTATGGCTACACCTTC	13	TRBJ1-2	NA	NA	TRBV6-4
CSASPGYSAGNTIYF	TGCAGTGCTAGTCCGGGGTATAGTGCTGGAAACACCATATATTTT	15	TRBJ1-3	NA	NA	TRBV20-1
CAISEDRGVVAFF	TGTGCCATCAGTGAGGACAGGGGTGTGGTAGCTTTCTTT	13	TRBJ1-1	NA	TRBD1	TRBV10-3
CATAEAGAFF	TGTGCCACCGCAGAAGCGGGGGCTTTCTTT	10	TRBJ1-1	few	NA	TRBV19
CASSPNRGVSTMNTEAFF	TGTGCCAGTAGTCCAAACAGGGGGGTCTCTACTATGAACACTGAAGCTTTCTTT	18	TRBJ1-1	NA	TRBD1	TRBV19
CASNQHEENTEAFF	TGTGCCAGCAACCAACACGAGGAGAACACTGAAGCTTTCTTT	14	TRBJ1-1	NA	NA	TRBV7-2
CASSYFPGQGAEKTQYF	TGTGCCAGCAGTTACTTTCCGGGACAGGGGGCGGAGAAGACCCAGTACTTC	17	TRBJ2-5	NA	TRBD1	TRBV6-2/TRBV6-3
CASSYLDSTLGNTIYF	TGTGCCAGCAGTTACCTCGACTCTACTCTAGGAAACACCATATATTTT	16	TRBJ1-3	once	NA	TRBV6-5
CASSVWGTGISGNTIYF	TGTGCCAGTAGTGTGTGGGGGACAGGTATCTCTGGAAACACCATATATTTT	17	TRBJ1-3	NA	TRBD1	TRBV19
CAWSSPFDTIYF	TGTGCCTGGAGTAGCCCGTTTGACACCATATATTTT	12	TRBJ1-3	NA	NA	TRBV30
CASSRMASQGVTEAFF	TGTGCCAGCAGTCGAATGGCTTCCCAAGGGGTCACTGAAGCTTTCTTT	16	TRBJ1-1	NA	NA	TRBV6-6
CASSSLGGLPRGTEAFF	TGTGCCAGTAGTAGCCTCGGGGGGCTACCTCGGGGGACTGAAGCTTTCTTT	17	TRBJ1-1	NA	NA	TRBV19
CASSPSDRKNTEAFF	TGTGCCAGCAGCCCATCCGACAGGAAAAACACTGAAGCTTTCTTT	15	TRBJ1-1	NA	NA	TRBV11-2
CASSLVSGTGGEKLFF	TGTGCCAGCAGCTTAGTCTCGGGGACAGGGGGTGAAAAACTGTTTTTT	16	TRBJ1-4	NA	TRBD1	TRBV11-3
CATSGGTGHPNTEAFF	TGTGCCACCAGTGGAGGGACAGGGCATCCTAACACTGAAGCTTTCTTT	16	TRBJ1-1	NA	TRBD1	TRBV24-1
CASSGGQNTEAFF	TGCGCCAGCAGCGGGGGACAGAACACTGAAGCTTTCTTT	13	TRBJ1-1	NA	NA	TRBV5-1
CASVQLNTEAFF	TGTGCCAGCGTCCAACTAAACACTGAAGCTTTCTTT	12	TRBJ1-1	once	NA	TRBV12-3/TRBV12-4
CASRGGAAPEAFF	TGCGCCAGCAGAGGGGGCGCGGCCCCTGAAGCTTTCTTT	13	TRBJ1-1	NA	TRBD1	TRBV23-1
CASSGAGGWTEAFF	TGTGCCTCATCGGGGGCAGGGGGGTGGACTGAAGCTTTCTTT	14	TRBJ1-1	NA	TRBD1	TRBV19
CASSPGASGAERQYF	TGTGCCAGCAGCCCTGGGGCTAGCGGGGCAGAGAGGCAGTATTTT	15	TRBJ2-3	NA	TRBD2	TRBV5-5
CASSYASGTGGHYEQYF	TGTGCCAGCAGCTACGCCTCCGGGACAGGGGGCCACTACGAGCAGTACTTC	17	TRBJ2-7	NA	TRBD1	TRBV5-6
CASSRTGYTEAFF	TGTGCCAGCAGCCGGACAGGGTACACTGAAGCTTTCTTT	13	TRBJ1-1	NA	TRBD1	TRBV6-2/TRBV6-3
CASRDSHEQYF	TGTGCCAGCAGGGACAGTCACGAGCAGTACTTC	11	TRBJ2-7	NA	TRBD1	TRBV19
CASSLGGAINEQFF	TGTGCCAGCAGCTTAGGTGGGGCGATAAATGAGCAGTTCTTC	14	TRBJ2-1	NA	NA	TRBV11-3
CASKEDPSAGTEAFF	TGTGCCAGTAAGGAGGACCCCTCCGCCGGCACTGAAGCTTTCTTT	15	TRBJ1-1	NA	NA	TRBV19
CASSFGSGGRTEAFF	TGTGCCAGCAGTTTTGGCTCAGGGGGTAGGACTGAAGCTTTCTTT	15	TRBJ1-1	NA	TRBD1	TRBV28
CASSLGQGALGEKLFF	TGTGCCAGCTCGCTAGGACAGGGGGCGCTTGGAGAAAAACTGTTTTTT	16	TRBJ1-4	NA	TRBD1	TRBV18
CASSLRLGTATNEKLFF	TGTGCCAGCAGCTTACGCCTAGGGACAGCAACTAATGAAAAACTGTTTTTT	17	TRBJ1-4	NA	TRBD1	TRBV7-9
CASTLGAPSGNTIYF	TGTGCCAGCACCCTAGGGGCACCCTCTGGAAACACCATATATTTT	15	TRBJ1-3	NA	NA	TRBV28
CATRDRMNTEAFF	TGTGCCACCAGGGACAGGATGAACACTGAAGCTTTCTTT	13	TRBJ1-1	NA	TRBD1	TRBV24-1
CASSLLGRSEAFF	TGTGCCAGCAGTTTGCTCGGGAGAAGTGAAGCTTTCTTT	13	TRBJ1-1	NA	NA	TRBV12-3/TRBV12-4
CASRSTRVTGELFF	TGTGCCAGCCGCTCGACTAGAGTCACCGGGGAGCTGTTTTTT	14	TRBJ2-2	NA	NA	TRBV3-1/TRBV3-2
CASSQQVGGSGNTIYF	TGTGCCAGCAGCCAGCAGGTCGGGGGGAGCGGAAACACCATATATTTT	16	TRBJ1-3	NA	NA	TRBV7-2
CASSRQGTEAFF	TGTGCCAGCAGCCGGCAGGGGACTGAAGCTTTCTTT	12	TRBJ1-1	NA	NA	TRBV3-1/TRBV3-2
CASSLPFMPQHF	TGTGCCAGCAGCTTACCCTTTATGCCCCAGCATTTT	12	TRBJ1-5	NA	NA	TRBV7-2
CAWSVASYEQYF	TGTGCCTGGAGTGTAGCGTCCTACGAGCAGTACTTC	12	TRBJ2-7	NA	NA	TRBV30
CASSLGDRAPSNQPQHF	TGTGCCAGCAGCTTAGGGGACAGGGCGCCGAGCAATCAGCCCCAGCATTTT	17	TRBJ1-5	NA	TRBD1	TRBV7-8
CASSVYPGTGGYNEQFF	TGTGCCAGCAGCGTATATCCCGGGACAGGGGGTTACAATGAGCAGTTCTTC	17	TRBJ2-1	NA	TRBD1	TRBV9
CASSLDQGMGEKLFF	TGTGCCAGCAGCTTAGATCAGGGTATGGGTGAAAAACTGTTTTTT	15	TRBJ1-4	few	NA	TRBV7-9
CASSPSTGGYGYTF	TGTGCCAGCAGCCCCTCCACGGGGGGATATGGCTACACCTTC	14	TRBJ1-2	NA	NA	TRBV5-4
CASSERQAENNSPLHF	TGTGCCAGCAGTGAGAGACAGGCTGAAAATAATTCACCCCTCCACTTT	16	TRBJ1-6	NA	NA	TRBV2
CASSIPGSLYEQYF	TGTGCCAGTAGTATTCCAGGGTCCCTTTACGAGCAGTACTTC	14	TRBJ2-7	NA	NA	TRBV19
CASPNAGGLEGNTEAFF	TGTGCCAGCCCCAACGCCGGGGGGCTAGAGGGGAACACTGAAGCTTTCTTT	17	TRBJ1-1	NA	NA	TRBV28
CASRQGGAGEKLFF	TGTGCCAGCAGACAAGGGGGCGCAGGTGAAAAACTGTTTTTT	14	TRBJ1-4	NA	TRBD1	TRBV6-5
CASTTGSPPLHF	TGTGCCAGCACCACAGGTTCGCCACCCCTCCACTTT	12	TRBJ1-6	once	NA	TRBV2
CASSPGTSGTYTDTQYF	TGTGCCAGCAGCCCCGGGACTTCAGGGACCTACACAGATACGCAGTATTTT	17	TRBJ2-3	NA	NA	TRBV11-3
CASSGQGNQPQHF	TGTGCCAGCAGCGGACAGGGGAATCAGCCCCAGCATTTT	13	TRBJ1-5	NA	TRBD1	TRBV7-9
CAWNDRVSTNEKLFF	TGTGCCTGGAATGACAGGGTGTCCACTAATGAAAAACTGTTTTTT	15	TRBJ1-4	few	TRBD1	TRBV30
CASRQGVVADTQYF	TGTGCCAGCCGACAGGGGGTTGTAGCAGATACGCAGTATTTT	14	TRBJ2-3	once	TRBD1	TRBV19
CASSSPTVGATEAFF	TGTGCCAGCAGTTCGCCGACAGTAGGAGCCACTGAAGCTTTCTTT	15	TRBJ1-1	NA	NA	TRBV6-5
CASSAILAGEYNEQFF	TGTGCCAGCAGCGCCATTCTAGCGGGGGAGTACAATGAGCAGTTCTTC	16	TRBJ2-1	many	TRBD2	TRBV11-3